The source of this T cell receptor (beta chain) is a study of cytomegalovirus exposure and HLA in healthy donors. Findings of the study overall: Upon later analysis, HLA-associated TCR beta chains proved more clonally expanded than other, equally common chains. Despite most TCR sequences being rare, some public TCRs occurred in many donors. In presence/absence analyses, roughly uniform sequencing depth across donors was assumed.

Worth noting for this clone: Its matching antigen is unknown. Mismatch with germline at one junction end may stem from a read error.

13 Jbeta primers and 60 Vbeta primers were used for the PCR. Only in-frame clones appear in the TCRdb table, and some are missing; sequencing was by immunoSEQ multiplex PCR. The sample lists 150,000 to 200,000 clones, around 80% occurring once. Germline-derived CDR1 and CDR2 are SGHRS and YFSETQ. The CDR3 contains 13 residues. Source material: PBMCs. The TCR was taken from a man aged 40-50 years in good health and CMV-seronegative. The chain recombines TRBV5-1 with TRBJ1-1; no clear D gene. CDR3 DNA sequence: TGCACCAGCAGCCCCCCAGTCGCCACTGAAGCTTTCTTT. It codes for CTSSPPVATEAFF.